This note documents a single T cell receptor (beta chain) sequence. The sample comes from a study of cytomegalovirus exposure and HLA in healthy donors. Primers included in the PCR were 60 Vbeta and 13 Jbeta primers. Profiling relied on immunoSEQ multiplex PCR, and the TCRdb table lists in-frame clones only, not all of them. This sample carries approximately 75,000 clones, with 4% to 6% going to the ten biggest clones. The sequence came from a man aged 40-50 years in good health and CMV-seronegative. Source material: PBMCs.

The CDR3 protein is CASSFTGDGYTF. The CDR3 DNA is TGTGCCAGCAGCTTTACGGGGGATGGCTACACCTTC. The rearrangement uses TRBV7-9 and TRBJ1-2; possible D gene TRBD1, 5 bases. V gave up 3 bases and J gave up 6 bases, with 8 bases separating them. This CDR3 contains 12 residues. The germline V gene has CDR1 SEHNR and CDR2 FQNEAQ (reference sequence).